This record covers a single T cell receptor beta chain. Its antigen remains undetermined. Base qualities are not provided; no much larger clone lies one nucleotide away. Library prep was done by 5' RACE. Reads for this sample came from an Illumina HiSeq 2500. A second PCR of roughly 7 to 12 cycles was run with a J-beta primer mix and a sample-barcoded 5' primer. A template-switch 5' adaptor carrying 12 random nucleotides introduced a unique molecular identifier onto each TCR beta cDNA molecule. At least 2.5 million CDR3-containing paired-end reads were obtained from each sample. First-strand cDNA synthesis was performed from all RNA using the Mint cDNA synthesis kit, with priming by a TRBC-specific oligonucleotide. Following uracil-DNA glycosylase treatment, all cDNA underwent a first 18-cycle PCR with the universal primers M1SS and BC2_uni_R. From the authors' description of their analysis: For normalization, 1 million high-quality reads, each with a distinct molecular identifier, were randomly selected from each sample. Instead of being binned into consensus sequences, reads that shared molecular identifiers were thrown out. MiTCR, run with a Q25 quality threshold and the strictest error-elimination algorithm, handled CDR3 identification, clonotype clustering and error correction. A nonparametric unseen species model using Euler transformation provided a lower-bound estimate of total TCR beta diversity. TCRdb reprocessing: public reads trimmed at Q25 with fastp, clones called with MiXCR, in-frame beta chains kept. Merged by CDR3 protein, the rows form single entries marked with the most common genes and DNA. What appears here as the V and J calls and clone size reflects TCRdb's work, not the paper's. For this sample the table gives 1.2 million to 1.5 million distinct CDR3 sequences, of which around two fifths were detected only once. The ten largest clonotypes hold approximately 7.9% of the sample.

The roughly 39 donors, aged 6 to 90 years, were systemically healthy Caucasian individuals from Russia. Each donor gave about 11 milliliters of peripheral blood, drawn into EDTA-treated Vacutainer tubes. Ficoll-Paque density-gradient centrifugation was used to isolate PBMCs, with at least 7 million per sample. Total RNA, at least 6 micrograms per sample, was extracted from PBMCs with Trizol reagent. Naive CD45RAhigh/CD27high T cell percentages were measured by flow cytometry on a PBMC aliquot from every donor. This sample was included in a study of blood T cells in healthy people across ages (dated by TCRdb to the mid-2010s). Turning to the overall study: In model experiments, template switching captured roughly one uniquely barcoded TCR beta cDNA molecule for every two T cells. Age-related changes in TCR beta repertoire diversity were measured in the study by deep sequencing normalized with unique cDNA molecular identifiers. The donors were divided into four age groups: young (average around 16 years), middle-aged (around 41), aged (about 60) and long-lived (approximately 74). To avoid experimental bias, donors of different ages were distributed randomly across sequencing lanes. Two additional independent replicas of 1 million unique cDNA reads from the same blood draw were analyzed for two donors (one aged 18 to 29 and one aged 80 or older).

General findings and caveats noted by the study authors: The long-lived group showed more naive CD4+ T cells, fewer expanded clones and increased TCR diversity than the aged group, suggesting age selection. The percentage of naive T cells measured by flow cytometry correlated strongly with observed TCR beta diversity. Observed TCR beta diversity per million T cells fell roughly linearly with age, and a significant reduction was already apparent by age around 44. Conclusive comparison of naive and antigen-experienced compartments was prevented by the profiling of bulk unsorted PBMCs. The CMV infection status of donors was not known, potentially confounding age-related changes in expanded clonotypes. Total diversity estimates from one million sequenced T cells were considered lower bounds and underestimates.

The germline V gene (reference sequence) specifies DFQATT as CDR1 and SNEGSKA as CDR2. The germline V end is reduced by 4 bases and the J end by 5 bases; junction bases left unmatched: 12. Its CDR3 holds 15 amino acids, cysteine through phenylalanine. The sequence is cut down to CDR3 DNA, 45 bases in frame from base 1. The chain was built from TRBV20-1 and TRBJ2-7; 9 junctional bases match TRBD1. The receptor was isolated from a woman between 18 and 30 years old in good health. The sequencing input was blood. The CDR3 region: CSAKGTTGGNDEQYF. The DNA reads TGCAGTGCTAAGGGGACGACAGGGGGAAATGACGAGCAGTACTTC.